The rows below give T cell receptor beta chains drawn from one sample of a study of shared clonotypes between healthy human individuals. Sequenced by immunoSEQ multiplex PCR; TCRdb stores in-frame clones only, minus some. The sample holds over 1.4 million clones, about 96% seen once. Sequencing was carried out using naive CD4+ T cells sorted from blood. The receptors come from a man in his thirties or forties in good health. Both conserved end residues are part of each CDR3. D genes are given only for firm matches. Clone size is given for some rows only: seen once, a few or many times, or a class if the clone is expanded.

>.|.|TRBJ2-1|TRBV5-1
TGCGCCAGCAGCTTGGAGGGCGCTGGGGCGCGTGAGCAGTTCTTC
CASSLEGAGAREQFF
>.|.|TRBJ2-7|TRBV14
TGTGCCAGCAGCCCCCGAGGGGGGATCTACGAGCAGTACTTC
CASSPRGGIYEQYF
>TRBD2|.|TRBJ2-7|TRBV6-1
TGTGCCAGCAGCTCGGCGCGGGAGTACTACGAGCAGTACTTC
CASSSAREYYEQYF
>TRBD2|.|TRBJ2-1|TRBV30
TGTGCCTGCCCGAATACGGCGGGAGAAGGCAATGAGCAGTTCTTC
CACPNTAGEGNEQFF
>.|.|TRBJ2-3|TRBV4-1
TGCGCCAGCAGCCTGGGATCTACAGTCGCAGATACGCAGTATTTT
CASSLGSTVADTQYF
>TRBD2|.|TRBJ2-3|TRBV5-4
TGTGCCAGCAGCTTGGCGCTAGCGGGCACAGATACGCAGTATTTT
CASSLALAGTDTQYF
>TRBD1|.|TRBJ2-7|TRBV2
TGTGCCAGCGGGCGGGGACAGGTTTCCTACGAGCAGTACTTC
CASGRGQVSYEQYF
>.|.|TRBJ2-2|TRBV5-1
TGCGCCAGCAGCTTCGTCGGGAACACCGGGGAGCTGTTTTTT
CASSFVGNTGELFF
>.|.|TRBJ2-3|TRBV18
TGTGCCAGCTCACCACCGTCATTGGGAGATACGCAGTATTTT
CASSPPSLGDTQYF
>.|.|TRBJ1-4|TRBV18
TGTGCCAGCTCACCAGTCGGCGTTCAATCGGGTGTTGAAAAACTGTTTTTT
CASSPVGVQSGVEKLFF
>.|.|TRBJ2-3|TRBV5-8
TGTGCCAGCAGCTTAACAGGTTATTTAACAGATACGCAGTATTTT
CASSLTGYLTDTQYF
>TRBD2|.|TRBJ2-1|TRBV6-6
TGTGCCAGCAGTCAGGGACTAGCGGGGCAGTTCTTC
CASSQGLAGQFF
>.|.|TRBJ2-2|TRBV9
TGTGCCAGCAGCACAGGGATCAATACCGGGGAGCTGTTTTTT
CASSTGINTGELFF
>.|.|TRBJ2-3|TRBV9
TGTGCCAGCAGCCCCTCGACCCTGGGGTCGCAGTATTTT
CASSPSTLGSQYF
>.|.|TRBJ2-1|TRBV5-1
TGCGCCAGCAGCTTGGCCCCGACTACTAATGAGCAGTTCTTC
CASSLAPTTNEQFF
>TRBD2|.|TRBJ2-5|TRBV10-2
TGCGCCAGCAGTCCGACTAGCCGGGAGACCCAGTACTTC
CASSPTSRETQYF
>.|.|TRBJ2-7|TRBV18
TGTGCCAGCTCACCACCGTCACGGTTGGGATCTTACGAGCAGTACTTC
CASSPPSRLGSYEQYF
>TRBD2|.|TRBJ2-1|TRBV19
TGTGCCAGTAGTATTCGACTAGCGGGAGGCAACAATGAGCAGTTCTTC
CASSIRLAGGNNEQFF
>.|.|TRBJ2-4|TRBV7-9
TGTGCCAGCAGCCTACGGGACGCGGATCCGGGGGTCCAAAACATTCAGTACTTC
CASSLRDADPGVQNIQYF
>TRBD2|.|TRBJ2-5|TRBV5-1
TGCGCCAGCAGCTCATCGACTAGCGGACTAAAAGAGACCCAGTACTTC
CASSSSTSGLKETQYF
>TRBD1|once|TRBJ2-7|TRBV4-3
TGCGCCAGCAGCCAAGATCGGGACAGGTTCCAATACGAGCAGTACTTC
CASSQDRDRFQYEQYF
>.|.|TRBJ2-7|TRBV16
TGTGCCAGCAGCCAGGGGTTCTACGAGCAGTACTTC
CASSQGFYEQYF
>.|.|TRBJ1-3|TRBV6-1
TGTGCCAGCAGTGAAACAGGGTTAGCTGGAAACACCATATATTTT
CASSETGLAGNTIYF
>.|.|TRBJ1-4|TRBV4-1
TGCGCCAGCAGCCAAAGTCGGAGGAATGAAAAACTGTTTTTT
CASSQSRRNEKLFF
>.|.|TRBJ1-5|TRBV6-5
TGTGCCAGCAGAGGGGTCGGTGCCAATCAGCCCCAGCATTTT
CASRGVGANQPQHF
>.|.|TRBJ1-5|TRBV10-3
TGTGCCATCAGTGAACAGGCGGGACAGCCCCAGCATTTT
CAISEQAGQPQHF
>TRBD1|few|TRBJ1-2|TRBV6-5
TGTGCCAGCAGTACTGGGACAGGGGATGGCTACACCTTC
CASSTGTGDGYTF
>.|.|TRBJ2-3|TRBV19
TGTGCCAGTAGTAGGATAACAGATACGCAGTATTTT
CASSRITDTQYF
>.|.|TRBJ2-4|TRBV6-6
TGTGCCAGCAGTTACTCGGGGGTTACGGGCAAAAACATTCAGTACTTC
CASSYSGVTGKNIQYF
>.|.|TRBJ2-1|TRBV12-2
TGTGCAAGTCGCTTAGCGCGCTCCCCCCATGAGCAGTTCTTC
CASRLARSPHEQFF
>.|few|TRBJ2-5|TRBV10-3
TGTGCCATCAGTGAGTCGGGAACAGGCGGTATGCGAGAGACCCAGTACTTC
CAISESGTGGMRETQYF
>.|.|TRBJ2-1|TRBV14
TGTGCCAGCAGCCAGACCGGGCCCTCGAGGCAGTTCTTC
CASSQTGPSRQFF
>TRBD2|.|TRBJ2-3|TRBV9
TGTGCCAGCAGCGTAGGAGACGAGGCGGGAGACACAGATACGCAGTATTTT
CASSVGDEAGDTDTQYF
>.|.|TRBJ2-2|TRBV18
TGTGCCAGCTCAAGGGACGCCACGAACACCGGGGAGCTGTTTTTT
CASSRDATNTGELFF
>.|.|TRBJ2-1|TRBV9
TGTGCCAGCAGCGTAGGCCCCAGCGCCCGGGCGTACAATGAGCAGTTCTTC
CASSVGPSARAYNEQFF
>TRBD1|once|TRBJ2-1|TRBV28
TGTGCCAGCAGTTTAGGGAGGACAGGGCATTCCTACAATGAGCAGTTCTTC
CASSLGRTGHSYNEQFF
>.|.|TRBJ2-5|TRBV6-5
TGTGCCAGCAGTTACAGTTTGGGGTCAGGGACCCAGTACTTC
CASSYSLGSGTQYF
>.|.|TRBJ2-7|TRBV9
TGTGCCAGCAGCGTAGGGTCCAGAGACTACGCTGAGCAGTACTTC
CASSVGSRDYAEQYF
>.|.|TRBJ1-2|TRBV6-1
TGTGCCAGCAGTGAGGAAAACAGAGCCTATGGCTACACCTTC
CASSEENRAYGYTF
>.|.|TRBJ1-3|TRBV6-1
TGTGCCAGCAGTGAAGTCTTTAACACCATATATTTT
CASSEVFNTIYF
>.|.|TRBJ2-2|TRBV11-3
TGTGCCAGCAGCTTAGGGCAGAACACCGGGGAGCTGTTTTTT
CASSLGQNTGELFF
>TRBD2|once|TRBJ2-1|TRBV5-6
TGTGCCAGCAGCTCGAGCGGGAGGCCCTTCCATGAGCAGTTCTTC
CASSSSGRPFHEQFF
>.|.|TRBJ1-5|TRBV5-1
TGCGCCAGCAGCTTGGGGACTAACCGAAATCAGCCCCAGCATTTT
CASSLGTNRNQPQHF
>TRBD2|.|TRBJ2-7|TRBV18
TGTGCCAGCTCACCACCGAGCGGGAGGTCCGGGTACGAGCAGTACTTC
CASSPPSGRSGYEQYF
>TRBD1|.|TRBJ1-1|TRBV7-8
TGTGCCAGCAGCTCTAGGACAGGGGGGAACACTGAAGCTTTCTTT
CASSSRTGGNTEAFF
>.|.|TRBJ2-2|TRBV2
TGTGCCAGCAGTACCCAGGGACCGAACACCGGGGAGCTGTTTTTT
CASSTQGPNTGELFF
>.|.|TRBJ2-7|TRBV27
TGTGCCAGCAGTTTAATTCGGCCGAGAGCCTCCTACGAGCAGTACTTC
CASSLIRPRASYEQYF
>.|.|TRBJ2-7|TRBV19
TGTGCCAGTAGTGTATCTCAGGGCCTGCAGCGCTACGAGCAGTACTTC
CASSVSQGLQRYEQYF
>.|few|TRBJ2-3|TRBV10-1
TGCGCCAGCAGTACTAGCACAGATACGCAGTATTTT
CASSTSTDTQYF
>.|.|TRBJ1-2|TRBV18
TGTGCCAGCTCCCTAGGACAGAACTATGGCTACACCTTC
CASSLGQNYGYTF
>.|.|TRBJ2-7|TRBV19
TGTGCCAGTAGTTCAAGGACCGGCGAGCAGTACTTC
CASSSRTGEQYF
>.|.|TRBJ2-7|TRBV28
TGTGCCAGCAGGGGGGGGCTCTACGAGCAGTACTTC
CASRGGLYEQYF
>.|.|TRBJ2-1|TRBV5-1
TGCGCCAGCAGCTTGAAAACGGGGGCGCCCAGACCGGGATTCGTAAGCTCCTACAATGAGCAGTTCTTC
CASSLKTGAPRPGFVSSYNEQFF